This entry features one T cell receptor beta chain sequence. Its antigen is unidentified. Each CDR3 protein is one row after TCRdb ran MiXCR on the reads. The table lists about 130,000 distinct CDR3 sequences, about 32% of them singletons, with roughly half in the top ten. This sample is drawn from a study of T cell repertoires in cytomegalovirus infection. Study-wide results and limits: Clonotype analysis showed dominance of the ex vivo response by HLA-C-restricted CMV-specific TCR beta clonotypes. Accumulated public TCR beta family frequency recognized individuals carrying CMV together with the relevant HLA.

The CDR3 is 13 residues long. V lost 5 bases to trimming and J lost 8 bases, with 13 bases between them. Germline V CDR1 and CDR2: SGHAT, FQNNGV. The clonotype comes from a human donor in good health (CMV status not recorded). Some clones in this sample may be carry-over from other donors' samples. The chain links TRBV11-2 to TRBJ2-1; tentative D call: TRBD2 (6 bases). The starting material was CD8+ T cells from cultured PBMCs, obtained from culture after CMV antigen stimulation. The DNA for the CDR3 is TGTGCCAGCAGCGCCGTGACTAGTGATGAGCAGTTCTTC. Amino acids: CASSAVTSDEQFF.